This TCR beta chain was captured by sequencing in a study of beta chain features in type 1 diabetes. Reverse transcribing all isolated RNA meant expressed TCRB transcripts were sequenced. TCRdb keeps only in-frame clones here, not all; method: immunoSEQ multiplex PCR. Seen here are 500,000 to 850,000 clones, more than 13% observed once, and the top ten hold less than 0.04%. Staining for CD45RO/CCR7/CD25/CD127/CD95/CD27 allowed sorting of CD4+ naive, central memory, regulatory and stem cell-like memory cells. The table lists this clone with a few counts. What it binds is not known. Trimming removed 5 bases from V and 5 bases from J; junction bases left unmatched: 6. The CDR3 extends over 14 amino acids. The germline V gene has CDR1 SGHTA and CDR2 FQGNSA. Study results and limitations: Type 1 diabetes patients had TCRB CDR3s that were shorter (moderately but significantly so) in all four CD4+ subsets.

The specimen was naive CD4+ T cells from blood. J is TRBJ2-5 and V is TRBV7-2; 9 nucleotides match TRBD2. The sequence was obtained from a man between 18 and 35 years old with type 1 diabetes. The CDR3 loop is CASSRWTSAETQYF. The CDR3 DNA reads as TGTGCCAGCAGCCGTTGGACTAGCGCGGAGACCCAGTACTTC.